These 21 T cell receptor beta chains share one sample of origin, sequenced in a study of blood T cell repertoires in COVID-19. Method: immunoSEQ multiplex PCR; TCRdb's copy keeps in-frame clones and lacks some. The table lists approximately 190,000 clones, approximately 81% of them singletons. Input material: peripheral blood. The receptors stem from a human donor in a cohort sampled during active COVID-19.

The gene calls are TRBV28 and TRBJ2-7; the match to TRBD1 covers 9 bases. The V segment lost 4 bases and the J segment 3 bases; nucleotides outside the gene matches: 13. This CDR3 has 17 amino acids. CDR1 and CDR2 (germline): MDHEN, SYDVKM. The CDR3 region is CASSSTWAGTGHYEQYF. In nucleotides, the CDR3 is TGTGCCAGCAGTTCCACATGGGCCGGGACAGGGCACTACGAGCAGTACTTC. Filled out from reference TRBV28 and TRBJ2-7, the complete variable domain reads DVKVTQSSRYLVKRTGEKVFLECVQDMDHENMFWYRQDPGLGLRLIYFSYDVKMKEKGDIPEGYSVSREKKERFSLILESASTNQTSMYLCASSSTWAGTGHYEQYFGPGTRLTVT.

J is TRBJ2-1 and V is TRBV18; 8 positions match TRBD2. The CDR3 has 16 residues. V trimming: 4 bases; J trimming: 5 bases; junction bases outside the gene matches: 10. CDR1 and CDR2 from the germline V gene are KGHSH and LQKENI. The CDR3: CASSRELAAPDNEQFF. DNA of the CDR3: TGTGCCAGCTCACGCGAACTAGCGGCCCCCGACAATGAGCAGTTCTTC. The full variable domain, in which reference TRBV18 and TRBJ2-1 provide the parts outside the CDR3, is NAGVMQNPRHLVRRRGQEARLRCSPMKGHSHVYWYRQLPEEGLKFMVYLQKENIIDESGMPKERFSAEFPKEGPSILRIQQVVRGDSAAYFCASSRELAAPDNEQFFGPGTRLTVL.

The V call is TRBV30, the J call TRBJ1-1; the match to TRBD1 covers 10 bases. The V and J ends lost 4 bases and 1 base, in that order; junction bases with no gene match: 9. The CDR3 extends over 16 amino acids. The germline V gene encodes CDR1 GTSNPN and CDR2 SVGIG (reference sequence). DNA for the CDR3: TGTGCCTGGACGAGAGGGACAGGGGAAGGGAACACTGAAGCTTTCTTT. Residues: CAWTRGTGEGNTEAFF.

This clone was picked up many times. The chain uses TRBV11-2 and TRBJ1-2, with no clear D. Trimming took 2 bases from V and 4 from J, leaving 8 bases between them. There are 13 residues in the CDR3. Germline V lookup: CDR1 SGHAT, CDR2 FQNNGV. CDR3 coding DNA: TGTGCCAGCAGCTTACAAGCCGGCTATGGCTACACCTTC. Protein: CASSLQAGYGYTF. Based on the CDR3 plus reference TRBV11-2 and TRBJ1-2, the full variable domain is EAGVAQSPRYKIIEKRQSVAFWCNPISGHATLYWYQQILGQGPKLLIQFQNNGVVDDSQLPKDRFSAERLKGVDSTLKIQPAKLEDSAVYLCASSLQAGYGYTFGSGTRLTVV.

The chain couples TRBV7-2 to TRBJ2-5; TRBD2 is a possible D gene (5 bases). The germline V gene encodes CDR1 SGHTA and CDR2 FQGNSA. Trimming cost V 3 bases and J 5 bases, with 13 bases left between them. CDR3 size: 14 residues. The CDR3 DNA reads as TGTGCCAGCAGCTTCGCCACTAGATGGGAGACCCAGTACTTC. This sequence encodes CASSFATRWETQYF.

The chain carries TRBV7-9 and TRBJ2-5, with D possibly TRBD1 on 6 matching bases. The length of the CDR3 is 16 residues. The germline gives CDR1 SEHNR, CDR2 FQNEAQ (reference sequence). Deletions cut 5 bases from V and 5 bases from J, with 21 bases between. This CDR3 is CASSREGRGNGETQYF. The CDR3 DNA follows: TGTGCCAGCAGCCGAGAGGGCAGGGGCAACGGGGAGACCCAGTACTTC.

The rearrangement joins TRBV6-1 to TRBJ2-6; 7 positions match TRBD2. The trim removed 4 bases at V and 2 bases at J, leaving 5 bases unmatched. Germline loops: CDR1 MNHNS, CDR2 SASEGT. The CDR3 covers 16 residues. The DNA for the CDR3 is TGTGCCAGCAGTGGCGAGGGAGGGACTGGGGCCAACGTCCTGACTTTC. Its translation is CASSGEGGTGANVLTF.

DNA for the CDR3: TGTGCCAGCAGCCAAGCATACGAGCAGTACTTC. Translated: CASSQAYEQYF. The V gene is TRBV3-1 (or the pseudogene TRBV3-2), the J gene TRBJ2-7; D remains ambiguous. The CDR3 consists of 11 residues. V lost 1 base to trimming and J lost 4 bases, with 2 bases between them. Germline V CDR1 and CDR2: LGHDT, YNNKEL (reference sequence).

This clone showed up many times. V and J are TRBV19 and TRBJ2-3; 9 nucleotides match TRBD2. Germline CDR1 reads LNHDA; CDR2 reads SQIVND (reference sequence). This CDR3 has 18 residues. V shed 7 bases, J shed 5 bases, and the junction held 19 bases outside the gene matches. The CDR3 protein is CASKGLRASGVAGDTQYF. CDR3 sequence (DNA): TGTGCCAGTAAGGGACTTCGGGCTAGCGGGGTGGCGGGAGATACGCAGTATTTT.

This clone was detected only a few times. The V call is TRBV19, the J call TRBJ1-5; 7 bases match TRBD1. The CDR3 sequence is 14 residues long. V was pared by 5 bases and J by 5 bases, with 6 bases of the junction left unmatched. Germline CDR1 reads LNHDA; CDR2 reads SQIVND (reference sequence). For the CDR3, the DNA is TGTGCCAGTAGTCCACGGGACAGACATCAGCCCCAGCATTTT. Encoded protein: CASSPRDRHQPQHF.

V is TRBV11-2 and J is TRBJ2-5; D remains unclear. The CDR3 consists of 14 residues. Germline-derived CDR1 and CDR2 are SGHAT and FQNNGV. V lost 2 bases and J lost 2, with 9 bases in between. The CDR3 coding sequence is TGTGCCAGCAGCTTATTTAGCTATCAAGAGACCCAGTACTTC. As protein: CASSLFSYQETQYF. The entire variable domain, with the rest obtained from reference TRBV11-2 and TRBJ2-5, is as follows: EAGVAQSPRYKIIEKRQSVAFWCNPISGHATLYWYQQILGQGPKLLIQFQNNGVVDDSQLPKDRFSAERLKGVDSTLKIQPAKLEDSAVYLCASSLFSYQETQYFGPGTRLLVL.

This sequence joins TRBV15 and TRBJ2-5, with D perhaps matching TRBD2 (5 bases). Germline CDR1 LNHNV, CDR2 YYDKDF (reference sequence). This CDR3 is built from 13 residues. Trimming took 6 bases from V and 3 from J, leaving 11 bases between them. CDR3 protein: CATRTGNKETQYF. The CDR3 region has the DNA TGTGCCACCAGAACCGGGAATAAAGAGACCCAGTACTTC.

V is TRBV12-3 or TRBV12-4 and J is TRBJ2-7, with D maybe TRBD2 (5 bases). With 4 bases removed from V and 11 bases from J, the gap between germline ends came to 12 bases. The CDR3 extends over 11 amino acids. This CDR3 reads CASSSGLLKYF. In DNA, the CDR3 is TGTGCCAGCAGTTCAGGACTTTTAAAGTACTTC.

J is TRBJ1-4 and V is TRBV5-1; 7 bases agree with TRBD1. The length of the CDR3 is 17 residues. Germline CDR1 is SGHRS and CDR2 is YFSETQ. Unmatched junction bases numbered 11, after V lost 3 bases and J lost 3 bases. CDR3 loop: CASSWLPPGQSNEKLFF. For the CDR3, the DNA is TGCGCCAGCAGCTGGTTACCCCCGGGACAGTCTAATGAAAAACTGTTTTTT.

V and J are TRBV28 and TRBJ1-2; perhaps TRBD1 as D (5 bases). Germline CDR1 and CDR2: MDHEN and SYDVKM. V dropped 7 bases and J dropped 4 bases, with 10 bases sitting between them. The CDR3 has 12 amino acids. The CDR3 reads CASTQGTYGYTF. The CDR3, as DNA: TGTGCCAGCACGCAGGGAACCTATGGCTACACCTTC.

V is TRBV5-6 and J is TRBJ1-2; D remains unclear. Germline assignment: CDR1 SGHDT and CDR2 YYEEEE. Trimming left V 3 bases short and J 2 bases short, with 17 bases between. This CDR3 region has 16 residues. The CDR3 bases are TGTGCCAGCAGCTCGGCCCTCGAGGAGCCCAACTATGGCTACACCTTC. Protein: CASSSALEEPNYGYTF.

CDR3 bases: TGTGCCAGCAGTCCACCCCCCGGACAAAGGAACACTGAAGCTTTCTTT. Its translation: CASSPPPGQRNTEAFF. V usage is TRBV27 and J usage is TRBJ1-1; D perhaps matches TRBD1 (5 bases). The CDR3 loop spans 16 amino acids. V was clipped by 5 bases and J by 1 base, with 17 bases between them. CDR1 is MNHEY and CDR2 is SMNVEV in the germline V gene (reference sequence).

The chain has TRBV5-6 and TRBJ2-3; D perhaps matches TRBD2 (5 bases). The CDR3 is 16 amino acids. V was trimmed by 3 bases and J by 4 bases, leaving 18 bases between them. Germline values: CDR1 SGHDT, CDR2 YYEEEE. CDR3 sequence reads: CASSSTNIDGADTQYF. The CDR3 DNA is TGTGCCAGCAGCTCAACAAACATCGACGGGGCAGATACGCAGTATTTT.

The J gene is TRBJ2-7, the V gene TRBV11-2, with a weak D call TRBD2 (5 bases). The CDR3 has 13 residues. Germline V lookup: CDR1 SGHAT, CDR2 FQNNGV. V shed 5 bases and J shed 1 base, with 9 bases lying between them. CDR3 sequence: CASSPRGSYEQYF. The CDR3 DNA follows: TGTGCCAGCAGCCCCCGCGGGTCCTACGAGCAGTACTTC.

The chain joins TRBV5-1 to TRBJ1-2; the D gene is possibly TRBD1 (6 bases). Germline lookup yields CDR1 SGHRS and CDR2 YFSETQ. The CDR3 extends over 15 amino acids. The V end was cut by 0 bases, the J end by 0 bases, with 9 bases between. The CDR3 protein is CASSLGSGANYGYTF. Here the CDR3 DNA reads TGCGCCAGCAGCTTGGGGTCAGGGGCTAACTATGGCTACACCTTC. The full variable domain, rest sourced from reference TRBV5-1 and TRBJ1-2, is KAGVTQTPRYLIKTRGQQVTLSCSPISGHRSVSWYQQTPGQGLQFLFEYFSETQRNKGNFPGRFSGRQFSNSRSEMNVSTLELGDSALYLCASSLGSGANYGYTFGSGTRLTVV.

This clone was seen only once. This chain uses TRBV7-5 with TRBJ1-6; TRBD1 is the table's D call, not checked against the DNA. TRBV7-5 is an annotated pseudogene. The CDR3 extends over 15 amino acids. CDR3 in DNA: TGTGCCAGAAGATTCCAGGGCGGATATAATTCACCCCTCCACTTT. Its translation: CARRFQGGYNSPLHF.